The 18 T cell receptor beta chains presented below share a single source sample, sequenced in a study of beta chain features in type 1 diabetes. Expressed TCRB transcripts were sequenced after all isolated RNA was converted to cDNA. The data were produced by immunoSEQ multiplex PCR, yet TCRdb's version contains in-frame clones alone and is incomplete. The table lists 810,000 or so clones, roughly 17% of them singletons. The source material was naive CD4+ T cells from blood. The receptors come from a woman younger than 30 in good health.

This chain connects TRBV7-2 to TRBJ1-2; D unclear. The CDR3 sequence is 13 residues long. V lost 0 bases to trimming and J lost 13 bases, with 15 bases between them. Germline assignment: CDR1 SGHTA and CDR2 FQGNSA. The DNA of the CDR3 is TGTGCCAGCAGCTTAGCGCTGCCAGGCTTATCCACCTTC. Translation gives CASSLALPGLSTF.

The chain is built from TRBV10-2 and TRBJ1-1; D gene uncertain. The germline V and J ends were trimmed by 5 bases and 0 bases, with 10 bases remaining between them. Germline assignment: CDR1 WSHSY and CDR2 SAAADI. The CDR3 sequence is 14 residues long. The CDR3 sequence: CASSSSWMNTEAFF. As DNA, the CDR3 is TGCGCCAGCAGTAGTTCTTGGATGAACACTGAAGCTTTCTTT.

This clone was seen only a few times. The chain employs TRBV28 and TRBJ1-5; the D is unclear. The CDR3 sequence is 12 residues long. CDR1 is MDHEN and CDR2 is SYDVKM in the germline V gene. Trimming stripped 7 bases from V and 5 bases from J, with 9 bases between. The CDR3 DNA is TGTGCCAGCACCACCCCGGATCAGCCCCAGCATTTT. Amino acids: CASTTPDQPQHF.

In this sample, this clone turned up a few times. The chain links TRBV6-5 to TRBJ2-7, with 10 bases that match TRBD1. V gave up 7 bases and J gave up 3 bases; unmatched junction bases: 9. Germline V gene data show CDR1 as MNHEY and CDR2 as SVGAGI. This CDR3 region has 15 residues. The CDR3 nucleotides read TGTGCCAGCAAGGGATCGGGGACAGGGGACTACGAGCAGTACTTC. Translating it yields CASKGSGTGDYEQYF.

This clone has a handful of counts. The V and J genes are TRBV4-2 and TRBJ2-1; TRBD2 matches 11 bases. This CDR3 has 15 amino acids. V lost 4 bases and J lost 4; bases outside the gene matches: 3. Germline V CDR1 and CDR2: LGHNA, YNFKEQ. In DNA form, the CDR3 reads TGTGCCAGCAGCCCGACTAGCGGGACTTACAATGAGCAGTTCTTC. Translating it yields CASSPTSGTYNEQFF.

This chain links TRBV6-5 with TRBJ2-1; D gene ambiguous. Deletions cut 0 bases from V and 3 bases from J, with 6 bases between. The germline CDR1 and CDR2 sequences are MNHEY and SVGAGI. This CDR3 region has 14 residues. Written as DNA, the CDR3 is TGTGCCAGCAGTTACTCCAATCTCTACAATGAGCAGTTCTTC. It codes for CASSYSNLYNEQFF.

The J gene is TRBJ2-7, the V gene TRBV4-1; 7 nucleotides agree with TRBD2. V shed 1 base and J 4 bases; nucleotides not matched to a gene: 7. CDR1 and CDR2 (germline): MGHRA, YSYEKL. The CDR3 runs to 15 residues. DNA of the CDR3: TGCGCCAGCAGCCAAGCGGAGGGAGGGCCGTACGAGCAGTACTTC. Its translation is CASSQAEGGPYEQYF.

In its sample, this clone was seen a few times. This sequence joins TRBV7-2 and TRBJ2-5, with 10 bases fitting TRBD2. This CDR3 region has 14 residues. After removal of 5 bases from V and 4 bases from J, the junction contained 4 bases not matched to a gene. Germline lookup yields CDR1 SGHTA and CDR2 FQGNSA. CDR3 sequence (DNA): TGTGCCAGCAGCAGGACTAGCGGAAGAGAGACCCAGTACTTC. Its translation is CASSRTSGRETQYF.

This chain uses TRBV9 with TRBJ2-7; D perhaps matches TRBD1 (7 bases). CDR3 length: 14 residues. Germline-derived CDR1 and CDR2 are SGDLS and YYNGEE. Trimming left V 4 bases short and J 6 bases short, with 17 bases between. For the CDR3, the DNA is TGTGCCAGCAGCCTTCAGGGGGGCCTGTCCGAGCAGTACTTC. This gives the protein CASSLQGGLSEQYF. Drawing the rest from reference TRBV9 and TRBJ2-7, the complete variable domain is DSGVTQTPKHLITATGQRVTLRCSPRSGDLSVYWYQQSLDQGLQFLIQYYNGEERAKGNILERFSAQQFPDLHSELNLSSLELGDSALYFCASSLQGGLSEQYFGPGTRLTVT.

This clone was counted only a few times. V and J are TRBV5-1 and TRBJ2-5; the D is unclear. Trimming removed 0 bases at V and 2 bases at J, with 20 bases between. The CDR3 sequence is 18 residues long. Looked up from germline, CDR1 is SGHRS and CDR2 is YFSETQ. The CDR3 here is CASSLEPSVSRFQETQYF. The DNA for the CDR3 is TGCGCCAGCAGCTTGGAGCCGTCAGTCTCACGATTTCAAGAGACCCAGTACTTC.

This clone came up a few times. The chain uses TRBV10-2 and TRBJ2-1; D gene ambiguous. Germline V lookup: CDR1 WSHSY, CDR2 SAAADI. The CDR3 loop spans 13 amino acids. V lost 6 bases, J lost 9 bases, and 15 bases lay in between. The CDR3 region has the DNA TGCGCCAGCAGCCCTCCTAAGGGTCCTGAGCAGTTCTTC. This encodes CASSPPKGPEQFF.

A few counts support this clone. The chain employs TRBV11-2 and TRBJ2-1, with 7 bases fitting TRBD1. The germline V gene has CDR1 SGHAT and CDR2 FQNNGV. The CDR3 has 14 residues. Losses at the gene ends were 1 base for V and 5 bases for J; bases not matched to a gene: 2. CDR3 nucleotides: TGTGCCAGCAGCTTAGCACAGGGGAACAATGAGCAGTTCTTC. Translation gives CASSLAQGNNEQFF.

This chain uses TRBV6-5 with TRBJ1-3; D gene unclear. Germline loops: CDR1 MNHEY, CDR2 SVGAGI. The CDR3 is 12 amino acids. V lost 10 bases and J 4 bases, leaving 11 bases between the germline ends. The CDR3 region has the DNA TGTGCCACCGCAGCGAGGGGAAACACCATATATTTT. As protein: CATAARGNTIYF.

The gene calls are TRBV27 and TRBJ1-1; no reliable D call. The CDR3 covers 14 residues. V gave up 5 bases and J gave up 1 base, with 11 bases separating them. CDR1 is MNHEY, CDR2 SMNVEV, per germline (reference sequence). CDR3 residues: CASSPTKSNTEAFF. The CDR3 DNA reads as TGTGCCAGCAGTCCAACTAAGTCGAACACTGAAGCTTTCTTT.

The chain links TRBV28 to TRBJ1-1; no firm D call. Trimming stripped 4 bases from V and 4 bases from J, with 7 bases between. The CDR3 is 12 amino acids. Germline assignment: CDR1 MDHEN and CDR2 SYDVKM. In DNA form, the CDR3 reads TGTGCCAGCAGTTCCAGCGTCACTGAAGCTTTCTTT. Translating gives CASSSSVTEAFF.

The table lists this clone with a few counts. The chain uses TRBV14 and TRBJ1-1; maybe TRBD1 (5 bases). The V gene lost 1 base and the J gene lost 5 bases, with 11 bases spanning the gap. From germline, CDR1 is SGHDN and CDR2 FVKESK. CDR3 length equals 14 residues. Here the CDR3 DNA reads TGTGCCAGCAGCCAAGGGGGGGAGTGGACTGAAGCTTTCTTT. Protein product: CASSQGGEWTEAFF.

The CDR3 sequence: CASSHYGIRADTQYF. The CDR3 bases are TGTGCCAGCAGCCATTACGGGATCCGCGCAGATACGCAGTATTTT. The chain employs TRBV14 and TRBJ2-3; the D gene is possibly TRBD2 (5 bases). Trimming took 3 bases from V and 4 from J, leaving 14 bases between them. CDR1 SGHDN and CDR2 FVKESK come from the germline V gene. The CDR3 runs 15 residues.

CDR3: CAISGGPSGTYEQYF. The CDR3 DNA reads as TGTGCCATCAGTGGGGGGCCTAGCGGGACCTACGAGCAGTACTTC. V is TRBV10-3 and J is TRBJ2-7, with TRBD2 identical over 9 bases. This CDR3 is built from 15 residues. Germline CDR1 reads ENHRY; CDR2 reads SYGVKD. V dropped 4 bases and J dropped 2; count of bases not matched to a gene: 6.